This note documents a single T cell receptor beta chain sequence. What it binds is unknown. The PCR used 60 Vbeta and 13 Jbeta primers. Sequenced by immunoSEQ multiplex PCR; TCRdb stores in-frame clones only, minus some. The sample has fewer than 150,000 clones, around 79% seen once. This record comes from a study of cytomegalovirus exposure and HLA in healthy donors. Whole-study findings and limits: Cytomegalovirus association was listed for 150 to 200 TCR beta chains. HLA-A and HLA-B allele assignments for most subjects were reportedly predicted accurately using TCR beta sequences.

The CDR3 runs 16 residues. With 3 bases clipped from V and 0 bases from J, the junction kept 5 bases outside the gene matches. The germline CDR1 and CDR2 sequences are PRHDT and FYEKMQ (reference sequence). Each of the donors was a healthy bone marrow donor. Sequenced: PBMCs. This sequence was found in a male donor in good health and CMV-seronegative. V gene TRBV13 combines with J gene TRBJ2-1; 7 nucleotides agree with TRBD2. The CDR3 reads CASSFSGGSSYNEQFF. CDR3 nucleotides: TGTGCCAGCAGCTTTTCTGGCGGGAGCTCCTACAATGAGCAGTTCTTC. Full variable domain (missing parts from reference TRBV13 and TRBJ2-1): AAGVIQSPRHLIKEKRETATLKCYPIPRHDTVYWYQQGPGQDPQFLISFYEKMQSDKGSIPDRFSAQQFSDYHSELNMSSLELGDSALYFCASSFSGGSSYNEQFFGPGTRLTVL.